What follows are 23 T cell receptor beta chains derived from one specimen sequenced in a study of tumor-infiltrating lymphocytes in primary liver carcinoma (dated by TCRdb to 2015 to 2018). Total RNA and DNA were co-extracted from around 18-30 mg of bulk tissue with the AllPrep DNA/RNA mini kit, without cell sorting. TCRdb shows the sequencer as Illumina HiSeq 2500. A constant-region primer and ProtoScript II reverse transcriptase were used to reverse-transcribe TCRbeta-specific cDNA from around 480 ng total RNA. Three nested multiplex PCR rounds, following a slightly modified ARM-PCR procedure, were used to build the TCRbeta libraries. The first two PCR rounds used multiplex TRBV1-TRBV30 forward primers with a Cbeta reverse primer, each for 10 cycles. The public reads were run again by TCRdb, first through fastp at Q25 and then through MiXCR, and only productive beta chains were kept. When rows share a CDR3 protein, they turn into one entry using the most common DNA and genes. Present in this sample are around 26,000 distinct CDR3 sequences, approximately 78% of which were seen just once. Around 45% of the sample belongs to the ten largest clones.

The sample was liver tumor tissue from sampling region 3. The cell subset or site label for this specimen denotes: tumor region T3, left-lateral pole. All receptors derive from a man in his forties with primary liver carcinoma and hepatitis B virus infection.

On this clonotype: An end of the junction differs from the germline gene, which may be a read error. V is TRBV7-9 and J is TRBJ2-1; either TRBD1 or TRBD2 may supply D (6 bases each). The CDR3 is 17 amino acids. CDR1 is SEHNR, CDR2 FQNEAQ, per germline (reference sequence). CDR3 nucleotides: TGTGCTAGCAGCCTACCATATCGGGGGCCTAAAACAAATGAGCAGTTCTTC. Its translation is CASSLPYRGPKTNEQFF.

About this clonotype itself: One end of the junction is discordant with germline, which a read error may explain. V usage is TRBV11-2 and J usage is TRBJ2-5, with 8 positions matching TRBD2. This CDR3 has 16 amino acids. Germline V gene data show CDR1 as SGHAT and CDR2 as FQNNGV. CDR3 loop: CASSQTLGGGKKAQYF. The DNA for the CDR3 is TGTGCCAGCAGCCAAACTCTTGGCGGGGGGAAAAAGGCCCAATACTTC.

As for this clonotype: In this CDR3 the conserved last residue, phenylalanine or tryptophan, is missing, so a read error is likely. Because the CDR3's place on the DNA is in doubt, the DNA is left out and the CDR3 is given as listed by TCRdb. The chain carries TRBV7-9 and TRBJ1-2; TRBD1, the D gene given by the table, was not confirmed from the DNA. The CDR3 length equals 16 residues, ends included. CDR1 is SEHNR, CDR2 FQNEAQ, per germline (reference sequence). This CDR3 reads CASSPEGRLSQYGYTL.

CDR3 region: CARSGGTEWETQYF. The CDR3 nucleotides are TGTGCCAGGAGCGGGGGGACAGAATGGGAGACCCAGTACTTC. V and J are TRBV5-4 and TRBJ2-5; 9 bases line up with TRBD2. The CDR3 sequence is 14 residues long. Germline V gene data show CDR1 as SGHNT and CDR2 as YYREEE (reference sequence). The J segment lost 5 bases and the V segment lost 8 bases, leaving 10 bases of the junction unmatched.

Comment on this clonotype: Relative to the germline gene, one junction end is altered; a read error may explain this. This chain connects TRBV10-3 to TRBJ2-3, with 14 positions matching TRBD2. CDR1 is ENHRY and CDR2 is SYGVKD in the germline V gene. The CDR3 consists of 15 residues. CDR3 coding DNA: TGTGACATCAGTGAGTCGACTAGCGGGAGGGATACACAGTATTTT. Translating it yields CDISESTSGRDTQYF.

This clonotype came up once. The junction departs from the called germline gene at one end, perhaps through a read error. V usage is TRBV4-3 and J usage is TRBJ2-7; TRBD2 is a possible D gene (6 bases). The germline gives CDR1 LGHNA, CDR2 YSLEER. The CDR3 runs to 15 residues. The CDR3 nucleotides are TGCGCCAGGAGCCGAGATCGGGAGACTCCATACGAGCAGTACTTC. This codes for CARSRDRETPYEQYF.

As regards this clonotype: The germline gene is not matched at one end of the junction; a read error may be the cause. J is TRBJ2-1 and V is TRBV6-2 or TRBV6-3; D is undetermined. CDR3 length equals 11 residues. CDR1 MNHEY and CDR2 SVGEGT come from the germline V gene. CDR3 sequence: CTSSYRASLLF. The CDR3 bases are TGTACCAGCAGTTATCGTGCCTCCTTGCTCTTC.

For this clonotype: Its ends do not fully match the called genes, so a read error is possible. The V and J genes are TRBV29-1 and TRBJ2-7, with D hard to call. This CDR3 contains 13 residues. Germline V lookup: CDR1 SQVTM, CDR2 ANQGSEA. CDR3 protein: CSVAGAPSNEQYF. The DNA of the CDR3 is TGCAGCGTTGCAGGTGCTCCCTCCAACGAGCAATACTTC.

V and J are TRBV6-5 and TRBJ2-7; maybe TRBD2 (5 bases). Trimming took 0 bases from V and 9 from J, leaving 15 bases between them. The CDR3 contains 14 residues. CDR1 is MNHEY, CDR2 SVGAGI, per germline. CDR3 loop: CASSYSSENSVQYF. For the CDR3, the DNA is TGTGCCAGCAGTTACTCTAGCGAGAATAGCGTGCAGTACTTC.

To note about this clonotype: This likely comes from a read error, as the CDR3 has no conserved phenylalanine or tryptophan at its end. The rearrangement joins TRBV4-2 to TRBJ2-3, with D perhaps matching TRBD1 or TRBD2 (5 bases each). The CDR3 runs 18 residues. CDR1 and CDR2 (germline): LGHNA, YNFKEQ. The CDR3 bases are TGTGCCAGCAGCCAAGCGGCGCTTCTAGTGGGAGCGACAGATATGCAGTATTAT. Amino acids: CASSQAALLVGATDMQYY.

The chain joins TRBV6-5 to TRBJ2-5; no clear D. Germline CDR1 is MNHEY and CDR2 is SVGAGI. V gave up 7 bases and J gave up 7 bases, with 10 bases separating them. This CDR3 contains 11 residues. Here the CDR3 reads CASIARRTQYF. CDR3 bases: TGTGCCAGCATCGCCCGCAGGACCCAGTACTTC.

A word on this clonotype: One end of the junction is discordant with germline, which a read error may explain. The chain carries TRBV18 and TRBJ1-1; 7 bases match TRBD1. The CDR3 is 13 residues long. CDR1 and CDR2 from the germline V gene are KGHSH and LQKENI. For the CDR3, the DNA is TGTGCCAGCTCACCACCGCGACAGGGAGTTGCTCTCTTT. Protein sequence: CASSPPRQGVALF.

This clonotype came up once. A much bigger clone sits one base away, suggesting this may be a read error. V is TRBV28 and J is TRBJ1-5; D gene unclear. CDR1 and CDR2 (germline): MDHEN, SYDVKM. The CDR3 covers 13 residues. The CDR3 is CVSSRGRDQPQHF. CDR3 DNA: TGTGTCAGCAGCCGTGGGAGGGATCAGCCCCAGCATTTT.

About this clonotype: At one of its ends the junction is not consistent with the germline gene, which may arise from a read error. This chain connects TRBV11-2 to TRBJ2-1; no firm D call. The CDR3 sequence is 16 residues long. CDR1 and CDR2 (germline): SGHAT, FQNNGV. CDR3 bases: TGTGCCAGCAGTTTAGAGCTCCTAACTGGAATGAATGAGCAGTTCTTC. As protein: CASSLELLTGMNEQFF.

This clonotype was found many times. This chain uses TRBV2 with TRBJ2-1; D gene uncertain. V gave up 6 bases and J gave up 8 bases, with 11 bases separating them. Looked up from germline, CDR1 is SNHLY and CDR2 is FYNNEI. The CDR3 contains 12 residues. CDR3 coding DNA: TGTGCCAGCAGCTCTGGGTTGGATGAGCAGTTCTTC. Protein: CASSSGLDEQFF.

This clonotype is medium-sized in the sample. The rearrangement links TRBV24-1 to TRBJ2-1, with D perhaps matching TRBD1 (6 bases). Germline V gene lookup returns CDR1 KGHDR and CDR2 SFDVKD. Trimming removed 2 bases from V and 4 bases from J, with 14 bases in between. This CDR3 has 16 amino acids. CDR3 coding DNA: TGTGCCACCAGTGATTCCGCCGGGACAAGTTACAATGAGCAGTTCTTC. Translation: CATSDSAGTSYNEQFF.

This clonotype was seen a few times. It may be a read error: a sequence one base away is much more abundant. The rearrangement links TRBV6-6 to TRBJ2-2, with D perhaps TRBD1 or TRBD2 (6 bases each). The V gene lost 4 bases and the J gene lost 4 bases, with 13 bases spanning the gap. Per germline, CDR1 MNHNY and CDR2 SVGAGI (reference sequence). This CDR3 has 15 residues. CDR3 sequence reads: CASSSGLGATGELFF. The DNA for the CDR3 is TGTGCCAGCAGTTCGGGACTGGGGGCCACCGGGGAGCTGTTTTTT.

This clonotype has more than one count but fewer than ten. A read error may produce the germline difference seen at one junction end. The CDR3 DNA sequence: TGTGCCAGCAGCAAGACTCCAGGAGGAACAAACGAAGAACTATTTTTT. This gives the protein CASSKTPGGTNEELFF. The rearrangement links TRBV11-2 to TRBJ1-4; D is ambiguous. Germline V lookup: CDR1 SGHAT, CDR2 FQNNGV. CDR3 length: 16 amino acids.

This clonotype has only a few counts. The rearrangement uses TRBV6-6 and TRBJ2-3, with TRBD2 identical over 8 bases. V shed 9 bases, J shed 9 bases, and the junction held 14 bases outside the gene matches. CDR1 and CDR2 (germline): MNHNY, SVGAGI (reference sequence). The CDR3 totals 14 residues. The CDR3 spells CASRRREALTTQYF. Here the CDR3 DNA reads TGTGCCAGTCGGAGGCGGGAGGCCCTGACCACGCAGTATTTT.

Ten or more counts support this clonotype. The V call is TRBV11-2, the J call TRBJ2-5; D is ambiguous. CDR1 and CDR2 (germline): SGHAT, FQNNGV. The V gene lost 6 bases and the J gene lost 0 bases, with 14 bases spanning the gap. The CDR3 extends over 15 amino acids. CDR3 DNA: TGTGCCAGCAGAAATTTAAACCCAAACCAAGAGACCCAGTACTTC. Protein product: CASRNLNPNQETQYF.

V gene TRBV6-2 or TRBV6-3 combines with J gene TRBJ2-1; either TRBD1 or TRBD2 may supply D (6 bases each). The ends were cut back, 11 bases at V and 7 bases at J, with 30 bases in the middle. Germline V gene data show CDR1 as MNHEY and CDR2 as SVGEGT. The CDR3 has 17 amino acids. The CDR3 loop reads CACTGVLGGLRGNEQFF. The CDR3 DNA is TGTGCCTGCACGGGTGTGCTGGGGGGCCTAAGGGGAAATGAGCAGTTCTTC.

Note on this clonotype: One end of the junction fails to match germline, which may point to a read error. The J gene is TRBJ1-1, the V gene TRBV5-1, with 9 bases lining up with TRBD1. Germline assignment: CDR1 SGHRS and CDR2 YFSETQ. The CDR3 totals 14 residues. CDR3 in amino acids: CARSLTGGSTEAFF. CDR3 sequence (DNA): TGCGCCAGGAGCTTGACAGGGGGGAGCACTGAAGCTTTCTTT.

This clonotype has just one count. Its ends do not fully match the called genes, so a read error is possible. The J gene is TRBJ2-1, the V gene TRBV24-1; 13 bases line up with TRBD2. This CDR3 has 17 residues. CDR1 is KGHDR and CDR2 is SFDVKD in the germline V gene. The CDR3 bases are TGTGCCACCGGTGATTTAGAAGGGACTAGCGGGATAAGTGAGCAGTTCTTC. It specifies CATGDLEGTSGISEQFF.